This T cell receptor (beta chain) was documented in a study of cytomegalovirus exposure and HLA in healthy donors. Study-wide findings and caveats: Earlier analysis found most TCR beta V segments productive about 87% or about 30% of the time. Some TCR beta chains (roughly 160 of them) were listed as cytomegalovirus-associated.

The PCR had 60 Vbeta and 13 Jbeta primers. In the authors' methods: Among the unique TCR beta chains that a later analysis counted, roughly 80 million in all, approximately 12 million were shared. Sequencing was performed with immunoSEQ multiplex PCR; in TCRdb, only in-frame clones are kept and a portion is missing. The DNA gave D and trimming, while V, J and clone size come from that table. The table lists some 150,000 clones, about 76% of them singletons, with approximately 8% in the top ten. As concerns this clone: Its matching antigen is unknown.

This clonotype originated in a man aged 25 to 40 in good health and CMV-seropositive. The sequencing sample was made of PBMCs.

DNA for the CDR3: TGTGCCAGCATTCAGGACAGTGCATATGGCTACACCTTC. Amino acids: CASIQDSAYGYTF. The V call is TRBV2, the J call TRBJ1-2; weak D call: TRBD1 (6 bases). Trimming shortened V by 7 bases and J by 5 bases, and 14 bases separated the two germline ends. From germline, CDR1 is SNHLY and CDR2 FYNNEI. CDR3 size: 13 residues. Full variable domain (rest looked up from reference TRBV2 and TRBJ1-2): EPEVTQTPSHQVTQMGQEVILRCVPISNHLYFYWYRQILGQKVEFLVSFYNNEISEKSEIFDDQFSVERPDGSNFTLKIRSTKLEDSAMYFCASIQDSAYGYTFGSGTRLTVV.